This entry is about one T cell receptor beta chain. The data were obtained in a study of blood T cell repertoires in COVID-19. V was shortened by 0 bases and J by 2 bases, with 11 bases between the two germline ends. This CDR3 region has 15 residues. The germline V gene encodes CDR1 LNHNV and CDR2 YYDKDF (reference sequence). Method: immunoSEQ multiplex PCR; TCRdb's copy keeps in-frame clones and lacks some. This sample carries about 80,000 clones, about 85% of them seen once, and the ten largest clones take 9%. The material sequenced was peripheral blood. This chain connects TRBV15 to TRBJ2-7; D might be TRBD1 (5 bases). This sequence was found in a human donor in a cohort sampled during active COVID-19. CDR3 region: CATSRDIGQAYEQYF. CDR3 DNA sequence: TGTGCCACCAGCAGAGATATCGGACAAGCCTACGAGCAGTACTTC.